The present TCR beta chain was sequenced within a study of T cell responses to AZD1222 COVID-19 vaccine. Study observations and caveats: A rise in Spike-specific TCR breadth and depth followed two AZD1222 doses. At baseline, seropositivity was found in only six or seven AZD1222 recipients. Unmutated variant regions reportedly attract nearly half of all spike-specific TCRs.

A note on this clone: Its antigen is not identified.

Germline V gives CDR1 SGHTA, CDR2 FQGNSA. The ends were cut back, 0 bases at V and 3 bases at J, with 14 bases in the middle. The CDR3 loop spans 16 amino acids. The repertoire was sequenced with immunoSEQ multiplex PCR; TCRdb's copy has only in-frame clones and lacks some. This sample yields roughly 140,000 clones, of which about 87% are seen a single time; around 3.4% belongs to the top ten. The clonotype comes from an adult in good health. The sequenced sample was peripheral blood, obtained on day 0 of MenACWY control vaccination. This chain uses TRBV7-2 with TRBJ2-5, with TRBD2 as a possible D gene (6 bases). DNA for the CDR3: TGTGCCAGCAGCTTAGCCCTGGGCGGGAAGAAAGAGACCCAGTACTTC. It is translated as CASSLALGGKKETQYF.